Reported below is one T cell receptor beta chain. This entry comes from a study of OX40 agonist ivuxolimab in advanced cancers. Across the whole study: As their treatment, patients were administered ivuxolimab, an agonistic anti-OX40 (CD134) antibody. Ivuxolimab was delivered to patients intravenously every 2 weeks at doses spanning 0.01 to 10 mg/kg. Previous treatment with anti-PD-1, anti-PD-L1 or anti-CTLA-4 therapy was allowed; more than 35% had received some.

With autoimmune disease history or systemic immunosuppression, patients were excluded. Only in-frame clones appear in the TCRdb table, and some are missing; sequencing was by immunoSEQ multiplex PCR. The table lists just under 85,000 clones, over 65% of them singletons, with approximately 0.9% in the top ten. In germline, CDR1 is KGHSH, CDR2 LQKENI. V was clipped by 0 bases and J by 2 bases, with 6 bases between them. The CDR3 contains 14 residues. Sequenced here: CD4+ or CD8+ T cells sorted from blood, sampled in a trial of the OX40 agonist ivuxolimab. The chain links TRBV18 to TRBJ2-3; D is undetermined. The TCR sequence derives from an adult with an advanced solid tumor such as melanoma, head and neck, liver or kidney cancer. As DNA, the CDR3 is TGTGCCAGCTCACCACCCCGGACCACAGATACGCAGTATTTT. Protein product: CASSPPRTTDTQYF.